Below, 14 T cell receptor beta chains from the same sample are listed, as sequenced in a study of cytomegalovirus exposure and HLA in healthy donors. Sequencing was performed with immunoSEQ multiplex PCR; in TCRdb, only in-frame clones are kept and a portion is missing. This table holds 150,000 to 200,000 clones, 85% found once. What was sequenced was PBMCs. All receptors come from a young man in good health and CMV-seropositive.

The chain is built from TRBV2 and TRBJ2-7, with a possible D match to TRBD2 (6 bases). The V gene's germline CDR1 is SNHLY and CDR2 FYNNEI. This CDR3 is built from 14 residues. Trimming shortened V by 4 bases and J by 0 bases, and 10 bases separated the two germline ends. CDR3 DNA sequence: TGTGCCAGCAGTGTTAGCGGAGTCTCCTACGAGCAGTACTTC. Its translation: CASSVSGVSYEQYF.

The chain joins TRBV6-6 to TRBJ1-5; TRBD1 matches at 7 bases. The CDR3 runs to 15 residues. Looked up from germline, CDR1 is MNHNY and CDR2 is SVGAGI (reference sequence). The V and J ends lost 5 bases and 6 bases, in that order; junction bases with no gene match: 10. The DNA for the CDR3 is TGTGCCAGCAGTGACACAGGGGAGCAGCGTCAGCCCCAGCATTTT. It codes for CASSDTGEQRQPQHF.

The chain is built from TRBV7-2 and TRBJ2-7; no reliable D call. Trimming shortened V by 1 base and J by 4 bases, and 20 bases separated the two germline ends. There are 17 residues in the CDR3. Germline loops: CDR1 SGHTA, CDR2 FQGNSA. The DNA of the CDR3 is TGTGCCAGCAGCTTAGGGCCCGTCGGCGGTGGAGAGTACGAGCAGTACTTC. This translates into CASSLGPVGGGEYEQYF. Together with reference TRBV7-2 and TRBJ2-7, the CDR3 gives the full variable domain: GAGVSQSPSNKVTEKGKDVELRCDPISGHTALYWYRQSLGQGLEFLIYFQGNSAPDKSGLPSDRFSAERTGGSVSTLTIQRTQQEDSAVYLCASSLGPVGGGEYEQYFGPGTRLTVT.

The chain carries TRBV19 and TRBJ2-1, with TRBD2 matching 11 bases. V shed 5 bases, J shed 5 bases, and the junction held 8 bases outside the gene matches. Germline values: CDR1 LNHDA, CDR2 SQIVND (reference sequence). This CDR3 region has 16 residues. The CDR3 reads CASSGTGTSGDNEQFF. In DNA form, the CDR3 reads TGTGCCAGTAGTGGTACTGGGACTAGCGGTGACAATGAGCAGTTCTTC.

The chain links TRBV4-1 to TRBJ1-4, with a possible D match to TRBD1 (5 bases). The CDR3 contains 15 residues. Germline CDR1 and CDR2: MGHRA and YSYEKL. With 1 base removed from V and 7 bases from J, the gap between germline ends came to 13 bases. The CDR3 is CASSQVRQGFEKLFF. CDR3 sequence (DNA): TGCGCCAGCAGCCAAGTCCGGCAGGGTTTTGAAAAACTGTTTTTT.

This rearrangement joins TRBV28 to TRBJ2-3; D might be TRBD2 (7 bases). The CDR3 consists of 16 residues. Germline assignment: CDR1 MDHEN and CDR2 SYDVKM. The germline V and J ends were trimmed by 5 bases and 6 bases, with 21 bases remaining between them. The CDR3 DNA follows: TGTGCCAGCAGTCCCTGGACTAGGGGGAGGACGGATACGCAGTATTTT. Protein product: CASSPWTRGRTDTQYF. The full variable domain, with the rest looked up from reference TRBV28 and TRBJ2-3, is DVKVTQSSRYLVKRTGEKVFLECVQDMDHENMFWYRQDPGLGLRLIYFSYDVKMKEKGDIPEGYSVSREKKERFSLILESASTNQTSMYLCASSPWTRGRTDTQYFGPGTRLTVL.

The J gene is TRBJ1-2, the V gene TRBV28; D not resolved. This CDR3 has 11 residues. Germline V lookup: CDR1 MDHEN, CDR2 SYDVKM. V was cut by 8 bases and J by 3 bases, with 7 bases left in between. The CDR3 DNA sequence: TGTGCCAGCGGCATCGACTATGGCTACACCTTC. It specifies CASGIDYGYTF.

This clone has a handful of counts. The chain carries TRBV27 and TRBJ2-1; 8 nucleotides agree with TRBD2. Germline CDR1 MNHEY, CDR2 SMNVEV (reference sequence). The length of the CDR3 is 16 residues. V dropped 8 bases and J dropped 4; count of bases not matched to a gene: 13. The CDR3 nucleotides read TGTGCCAGCGGGGGCGAGACGGGGGGGCTGTACAATGAGCAGTTCTTC. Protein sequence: CASGGETGGLYNEQFF.

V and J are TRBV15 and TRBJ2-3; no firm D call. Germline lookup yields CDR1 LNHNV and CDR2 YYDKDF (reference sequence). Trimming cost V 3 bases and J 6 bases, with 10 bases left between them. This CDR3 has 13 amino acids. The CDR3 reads CATSSLALDTQYF. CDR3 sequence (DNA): TGTGCCACCAGCAGTCTGGCCCTGGATACGCAGTATTTT. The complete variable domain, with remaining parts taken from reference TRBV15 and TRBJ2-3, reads DAMVIQNPRYQVTQFGKPVTLSCSQTLNHNVMYWYQQKSSQAPKLLFHYYDKDFNNEADTPDNFQSRRPNTSFCFLDIRSPGLGDTAMYLCATSSLALDTQYFGPGTRLTVL.

The chain's CDR3 is CASSLVGLASKDEQFF. CDR3 coding DNA: TGCGCCAGCAGCTTGGTAGGACTAGCAAGTAAGGATGAGCAGTTCTTC. The V and J genes are TRBV5-1 and TRBJ2-1; 8 bases match TRBD2. Looked up from germline, CDR1 is SGHRS and CDR2 is YFSETQ. V gave up 0 bases and J gave up 8 bases; unmatched junction bases: 10. This CDR3 is built from 16 residues. Looking up the rest from reference TRBV5-1 and TRBJ2-1 gives the full variable domain: KAGVTQTPRYLIKTRGQQVTLSCSPISGHRSVSWYQQTPGQGLQFLFEYFSETQRNKGNFPGRFSGRQFSNSRSEMNVSTLELGDSALYLCASSLVGLASKDEQFFGPGTRLTVL.

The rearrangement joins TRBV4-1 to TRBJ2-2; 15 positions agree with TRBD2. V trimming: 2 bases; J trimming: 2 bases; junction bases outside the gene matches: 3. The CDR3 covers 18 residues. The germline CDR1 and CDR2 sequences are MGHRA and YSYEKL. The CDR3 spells CASSQPGLAGGNTGELFF. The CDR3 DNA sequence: TGCGCCAGCAGCCAACCGGGACTAGCGGGAGGAAACACCGGGGAGCTGTTTTTT.

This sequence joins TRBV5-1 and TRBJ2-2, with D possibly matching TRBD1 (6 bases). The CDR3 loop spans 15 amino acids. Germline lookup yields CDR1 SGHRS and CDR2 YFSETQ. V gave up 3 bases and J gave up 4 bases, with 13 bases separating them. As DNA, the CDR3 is TGCGCCAGCAGCTCCCTCACAGGGACCACCGGGGAGCTGTTTTTT. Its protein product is CASSSLTGTTGELFF.

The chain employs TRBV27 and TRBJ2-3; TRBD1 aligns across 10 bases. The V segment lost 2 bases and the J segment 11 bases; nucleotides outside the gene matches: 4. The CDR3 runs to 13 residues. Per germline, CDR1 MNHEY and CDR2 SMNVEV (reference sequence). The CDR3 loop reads CASSLKGTGEQYF. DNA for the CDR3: TGTGCCAGCAGTTTAAAGGGGACAGGGGAGCAGTATTTT.

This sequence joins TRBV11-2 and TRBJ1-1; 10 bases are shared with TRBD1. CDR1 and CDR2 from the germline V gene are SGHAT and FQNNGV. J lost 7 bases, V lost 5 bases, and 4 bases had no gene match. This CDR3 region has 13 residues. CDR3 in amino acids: CASSGTGEIEAFF. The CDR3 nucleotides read TGTGCCAGCAGCGGGACAGGGGAGATTGAAGCTTTCTTT.